This T cell receptor (beta chain) derives from a study of T cell changes during pregnancy in multiple sclerosis. Germline V gene sequence: CDR1 ENHRY, CDR2 SYGVKD. The CDR3 runs to 14 residues. In the case of this clone: A much larger clone lies a single base off, so this may be a read error.

Clones were sequenced by immunoSEQ multiplex PCR, and TCRdb holds only the in-frame ones, with some missing. The sample consists of roughly 38,000 clones, approximately 90% of them appearing once. The chain uses TRBV10-3 and TRBJ2-7; 12 nucleotides agree with TRBD1. This receptor was obtained from a female donor with multiple sclerosis, enrolled in a pregnancy study. This sample comprised CD8+ T cells from peripheral blood mononuclear cells, obtained in the third trimester of pregnancy. CDR3 loop: CASSEGQGAYEQYF. CDR3 sequence (DNA): TGTGCCAGCAGTGAGGGACAGGGGGCGTACGAGCAGTACTTC.